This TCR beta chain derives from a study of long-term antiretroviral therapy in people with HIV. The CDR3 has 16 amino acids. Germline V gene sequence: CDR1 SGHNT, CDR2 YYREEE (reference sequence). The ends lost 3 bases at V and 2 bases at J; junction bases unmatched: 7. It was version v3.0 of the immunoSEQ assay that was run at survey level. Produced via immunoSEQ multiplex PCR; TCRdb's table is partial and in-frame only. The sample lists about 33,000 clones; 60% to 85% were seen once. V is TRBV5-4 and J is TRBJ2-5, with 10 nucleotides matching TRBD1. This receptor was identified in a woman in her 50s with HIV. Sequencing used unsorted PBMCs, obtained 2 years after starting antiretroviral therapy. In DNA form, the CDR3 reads TGTGCCAGCAGCTCCCGGGACAGGGGTTTGCAAGAGACCCAGTACTTC. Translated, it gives CASSSRDRGLQETQYF.